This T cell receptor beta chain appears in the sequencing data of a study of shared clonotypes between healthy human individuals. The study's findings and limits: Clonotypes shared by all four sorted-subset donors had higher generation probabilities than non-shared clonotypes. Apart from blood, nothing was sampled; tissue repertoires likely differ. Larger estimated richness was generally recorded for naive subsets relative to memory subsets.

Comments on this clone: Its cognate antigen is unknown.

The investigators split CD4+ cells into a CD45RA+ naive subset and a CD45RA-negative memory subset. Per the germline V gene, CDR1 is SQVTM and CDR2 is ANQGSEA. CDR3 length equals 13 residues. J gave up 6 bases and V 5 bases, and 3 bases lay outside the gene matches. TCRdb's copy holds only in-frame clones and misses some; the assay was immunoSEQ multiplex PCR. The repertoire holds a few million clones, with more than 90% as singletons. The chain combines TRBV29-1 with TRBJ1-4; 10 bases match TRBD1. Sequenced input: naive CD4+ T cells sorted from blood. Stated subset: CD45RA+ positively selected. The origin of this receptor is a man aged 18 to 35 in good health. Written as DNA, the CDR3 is TGCAGCGTTCTTGGACAGGGGGATGAAAAACTGTTTTTT. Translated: CSVLGQGDEKLFF.